One and the same sample provided the 13 T cell receptor beta chains below, sequenced in a study of PD-1 blockade in classical Hodgkin lymphoma. Assay used: immunoSEQ multiplex PCR; TCRdb lists only in-frame clones, some missing. The table shows 40,000 to 55,000 clones, with more than 75% occurring only once. Regarding time point: cycle 4 day 1 (C4D1), after less than seven weeks of nivolumab. Every patient was affected by relapse after autologous stem cell transplantation, while exposure to brentuximab vedotin was not uniform. The sequencing used peripheral blood mononuclear cells (PBMCs), collected before the fourth cycle of nivolumab. These receptors all come from a human donor with classical Hodgkin lymphoma.

The chain recombines TRBV7-2 with TRBJ2-5; possible D gene TRBD1, 5 bases. Germline lookup yields CDR1 SGHTA and CDR2 FQGNSA. The ends were cut back, 1 base at V and 5 bases at J, with 14 bases in the middle. This CDR3 is built from 15 residues. The CDR3 DNA is TGTGCCAGCAGCTTAGGGGGCAGGGCGGACGAGACCCAGTACTTC. It encodes CASSLGGRADETQYF. Drawing the rest from reference TRBV7-2 and TRBJ2-5, the complete variable domain is GAGVSQSPSNKVTEKGKDVELRCDPISGHTALYWYRQSLGQGLEFLIYFQGNSAPDKSGLPSDRFSAERTGGSVSTLTIQRTQQEDSAVYLCASSLGGRADETQYFGPGTRLLVL.

The V gene is TRBV21-1, the J gene TRBJ2-3; the table's D gene call, TRBD2, was not cross checked with the DNA. TRBV21-1 is a pseudogene locus. The CDR3 length is 17 residues. CDR3 residues: CASSNLFKEPSTDTQYF. CDR3 nucleotide sequence: TGTGCCAGCAGCAACCTATTTAAGGAGCCAAGCACAGATACGCAGTATTTT.

The CDR3 DNA is TGTGCCAGCAGCCAGGGTTTGGGACTAGCGGGGGGTCTCTACAATGAGCAGTTCTTC. Protein: CASSQGLGLAGGLYNEQFF. The chain couples TRBV14 to TRBJ2-1, with 15 bases identical to TRBD2. This CDR3 is 19 amino acids long. In germline, CDR1 is SGHDN, CDR2 FVKESK. Unmatched junction bases numbered 9, after V lost 3 bases and J lost 3 bases.

The gene calls are TRBV7-9 and TRBJ1-5, with D possibly matching TRBD1 (6 bases). This CDR3 comprises 16 residues. CDR1 SEHNR and CDR2 FQNEAQ come from the germline V gene (reference sequence). V lost 1 base and J lost 0, with 10 bases in between. The CDR3 nucleotides are TGTGCCAGCAGCTTAGTGGGCAGGGGTAGCAATCAGCCCCAGCATTTT. Encoded protein: CASSLVGRGSNQPQHF.

As regards this clone: The same CDR3 can be traced to other DNA sequences in this sample. The chain joins TRBV4-3 to TRBJ2-2, with TRBD1 matching 8 bases. The CDR3 sequence is 17 residues long. With V trimmed by 4 bases and J by 3 bases, 10 bases remained unmatched. Germline V lookup: CDR1 LGHNA, CDR2 YSLEER. This CDR3 is CASSPTMTGVDTGELFF. As DNA, the CDR3 is TGCGCCAGCAGCCCCACTATGACAGGGGTGGACACCGGGGAGCTGTTTTTT.

V gene TRBV19 combines with J gene TRBJ2-7; no firm D call. The length of the CDR3 is 15 residues. The V gene's germline CDR1 is LNHDA and CDR2 SQIVND (reference sequence). Trimming took off 1 base at V and 0 bases at J, with 10 bases between the two ends. The CDR3 sequence is CASSIGFGVSYEQYF. The DNA of the CDR3 is TGTGCCAGTAGTATAGGTTTTGGGGTCTCCTACGAGCAGTACTTC.

The chain carries TRBV6-1 and TRBJ1-5, with 7 bases lining up with TRBD1. The trim removed 7 bases at V and 3 bases at J, leaving 9 bases unmatched. From germline, CDR1 is MNHNS and CDR2 SASEGT. This CDR3 has 15 amino acids. CDR3 amino acids: CASTSGTALNQPQHF. The CDR3 coding sequence is TGTGCCAGCACCTCCGGGACAGCCCTCAATCAGCCCCAGCATTTT.

This rearrangement joins TRBV19 to TRBJ2-1; TRBD2 matches 9 bases. V lost 3 bases and J lost 4; bases outside the gene matches: 4. Germline CDR1 is LNHDA and CDR2 is SQIVND (reference sequence). The CDR3 extends over 15 amino acids. CDR3 nucleotide sequence: TGTGCCAGTAGTATCGGGCTAGCGGGGTACAATGAGCAGTTCTTC. This gives the protein CASSIGLAGYNEQFF.

The rearrangement links TRBV11-2 to TRBJ1-1; 12 nucleotides line up with TRBD1. In germline, CDR1 is SGHAT, CDR2 FQNNGV. This CDR3 has 18 residues. V dropped 3 bases and J dropped 4; count of bases not matched to a gene: 12. The CDR3 sequence: CASSFPRDRGRGGTEAFF. The CDR3 DNA reads as TGTGCCAGCAGCTTCCCCCGGGACAGGGGGCGTGGCGGCACTGAAGCTTTCTTT.

The genes are TRBV15 and TRBJ1-2; 8 bases fit TRBD1. Germline CDR1 LNHNV, CDR2 YYDKDF (reference sequence). Trimming at V came to 0 bases and at J to 8 bases, leaving 5 bases not matched to a gene. This CDR3 is built from 14 residues. In nucleotides, the CDR3 is TGTGCCACCAGCAGAGACAGGGGGCAATGGGGCTACACCTTC. It encodes CATSRDRGQWGYTF. Combining the CDR3 with reference TRBV15 and TRBJ1-2 gives the whole variable domain DAMVIQNPRYQVTQFGKPVTLSCSQTLNHNVMYWYQQKSSQAPKLLFHYYDKDFNNEADTPDNFQSRRPNTSFCFLDIRSPGLGDTAMYLCATSRDRGQWGYTFGSGTRLTVV.

V usage is TRBV7-8 and J usage is TRBJ1-4; maybe TRBD1 (5 bases). This CDR3 contains 14 residues. Germline lookup yields CDR1 SGHVS and CDR2 FQNEAQ. V was pared by 3 bases and J by 4 bases, with 9 bases between. CDR3 amino acids: CASSLGRINEKLFF. The CDR3 DNA reads as TGTGCCAGCAGCTTGGGACGGATTAATGAAAAACTGTTTTTT.

The CDR3 sequence is CASSYWDRTYEQYF. CDR3 DNA: TGTGCCAGCAGTTACTGGGACCGAACCTACGAGCAGTACTTC. The rearrangement uses TRBV6-5 and TRBJ2-7; D tentatively reads TRBD1 or TRBD2 (5 bases each). The germline CDR1 and CDR2 sequences are MNHEY and SVGAGI. The V end was cut by 1 base, the J end by 2 bases, with 9 bases between. This CDR3 comprises 14 residues.

This clone was picked up one time. This chain connects TRBV19 to TRBJ2-1; 8 bases agree with TRBD2. Per the germline V gene, CDR1 is LNHDA and CDR2 is SQIVND (reference sequence). The J segment lost 7 bases and the V segment lost 10 bases, leaving 12 bases of the junction unmatched. CDR3 length: 14 residues. The CDR3 loop reads CATRPSGSINEQFF. The DNA for the CDR3 is TGTGCCACACGTCCGAGCGGGAGTATAAATGAGCAGTTCTTC.